This T cell receptor beta chain is drawn from a study of T cells after yellow fever vaccination. Across the whole study: SMART-Seq v4 Ultra Low Input handled preparation of low-cell-number fractions. Study-level results: There was a possibility that FACS-sorted repertoires contained abundant clonotypes contaminating from the bulk population.

This clonotype appeared many times. Its antigen remains unknown. Germline CDR1 reads SEHNR; CDR2 reads FQNEAQ (reference sequence). CDR3 size: 16 residues. The V end lost 5 bases, the J end lost 7 bases, and 23 bases lay between the germline ends. A universal primer site and UMIs were added as TCR cDNA was made by 5'RACE template switching. TCRdb called the 5' RACE reads again in MiXCR, with one record for every CDR3 protein. Among tens of thousands of distinct CDR3 sequences, roughly 7% were seen once, and the ten largest hold around 29%. This sequence originates from a man in his late teens or twenties who received the YFV17D yellow fever vaccine. This specimen consisted of CD8+ T cells sorted from PBMCs, obtained 10 days after the first yellow fever vaccination. The chain recombines TRBV7-9 with TRBJ2-5; possible D gene TRBD2, 5 bases. CDR3 bases: TGTGCCAGCAGCCCATCTGGACTGTACCTCCGGGGGACCCAGTACTTC. It specifies CASSPSGLYLRGTQYF.